One and the same sample provided the 10 T cell receptor beta chains below, sequenced in a study of shared clonotypes between healthy human individuals. Clones were sequenced by immunoSEQ multiplex PCR, and TCRdb holds only the in-frame ones, with some missing. The table lists 2 million to 2.5 million clones, approximately 94% of them singletons, with 0.13% in the top ten. Sequencing input: naive CD4+ T cells sorted from blood. Noted subset: CD45RA+ positively selected. Receptor source: a man between 18 and 29 years old in good health.

The chain links TRBV30 to TRBJ1-2; D may be TRBD1 (5 bases). CDR1 is GTSNPN, CDR2 SVGIG, per germline (reference sequence). Deletions cut 0 bases from V and 8 bases from J, with 13 bases between. The CDR3 covers 13 residues. CDR3 protein: CAWSVQSGLGYTF. The CDR3, as DNA: TGTGCCTGGAGTGTACAATCGGGGCTCGGCTACACCTTC.

The chain links TRBV4-3 to TRBJ1-4; tentatively, D is TRBD1 (5 bases). The length of the CDR3 is 15 residues. CDR1 is LGHNA and CDR2 is YSLEER in the germline V gene. V gave up 1 base and J gave up 4 bases, with 10 bases separating them. DNA of the CDR3: TGCGCCAGCAGCCAAGGGGGCCTCAATAATGAAAAACTGTTTTTT. Residues: CASSQGGLNNEKLFF.

This clone was detected once. The chain couples TRBV5-4 to TRBJ2-6; D is possibly TRBD2 (5 bases). V was pared by 3 bases and J by 0 bases, with 10 bases between. The CDR3 spans 16 residues. Germline-derived CDR1 and CDR2 are SGHNT and YYREEE (reference sequence). Here the CDR3 DNA reads TGTGCCAGCAGCTCCGTTCGGGGCTCTGGGGCCAACGTCCTGACTTTC. Translation: CASSSVRGSGANVLTF.

Here the CDR3 DNA reads TGCGCCAGCAGCATAGGGACACCCACCGGGGAGCTGTTTTTT. Protein product: CASSIGTPTGELFF. This chain connects TRBV5-1 to TRBJ2-2; D may be TRBD1 (6 bases). CDR3 length equals 14 residues. V was cut by 4 bases and J by 4 bases, with 11 bases left in between. Germline V gene sequence: CDR1 SGHRS, CDR2 YFSETQ.

The CDR3 sequence is CASTECTEQFF. DNA for the CDR3: TGTGCCAGCACCGAGTGTACTGAGCAGTTCTTC. The rearrangement joins TRBV6-4 to TRBJ2-1; unclear D gene. The CDR3 has 11 residues. The germline V gene encodes CDR1 MRHNA and CDR2 SNTAGT. The ends were cut back, 7 bases at V and 9 bases at J, with 10 bases in the middle.

The chain recombines TRBV5-6 with TRBJ2-7, with 7 nucleotides matching TRBD1. CDR1 and CDR2 (germline): SGHDT, YYEEEE. The CDR3 loop spans 13 amino acids. V shed 4 bases, J shed 8 bases, and the junction held 9 bases outside the gene matches. This chain's CDR3 is CASSLTGLIQQYF. As DNA, the CDR3 is TGTGCCAGCAGCCTGACAGGGCTCATTCAGCAGTACTTC.

The rearrangement links TRBV4-3 to TRBJ2-3, with TRBD2 matching over 7 bases. J lost 6 bases, V lost 8 bases, and 8 bases had no gene match. From germline, CDR1 is LGHNA and CDR2 YSLEER. The CDR3 contains 13 residues. This CDR3 reads CASGGGSDDTQYF. DNA for the CDR3: TGCGCCAGCGGGGGAGGGAGTGATGATACGCAGTATTTT.

The rearrangement links TRBV6-5 to TRBJ2-2, with 11 bases matching TRBD2. Trimming cost V 7 bases and J 7 bases; bases outside gene matches: 8. The CDR3 extends over 15 amino acids. The germline V gene has CDR1 MNHEY and CDR2 SVGAGI. The CDR3, as DNA: TGTGCCAGCACTAAACCTGGGACTAGCGGCGGGGAGCTGTTTTTT. It is translated as CASTKPGTSGGELFF.

The V gene is TRBV10-3, the J gene TRBJ2-3, with D tentatively TRBD2 (6 bases). V lost 7 bases to trimming and J lost 5 bases, with 16 bases between them. CDR3 length: 14 residues. Germline CDR1 reads ENHRY; CDR2 reads SYGVKD. The CDR3 bases are TGTGCCATCACCATTAGCGGAACTGGAGATACGCAGTATTTT. This translates into CAITISGTGDTQYF.

In its sample, this clone was seen once. The chain is built from TRBV29-1 and TRBJ1-2, with 9 bases aligning to TRBD1. CDR3 length equals 15 residues. CDR1 is SQVTM, CDR2 ANQGSEA, per germline. Germline trimming cut 4 bases from V and 0 bases from J; bases unmatched to any gene: 6. The CDR3 DNA follows: TGCAGCGTTGGGACAGGGGCCTCAGCTAACTATGGCTACACCTTC. Translating gives CSVGTGASANYGYTF.